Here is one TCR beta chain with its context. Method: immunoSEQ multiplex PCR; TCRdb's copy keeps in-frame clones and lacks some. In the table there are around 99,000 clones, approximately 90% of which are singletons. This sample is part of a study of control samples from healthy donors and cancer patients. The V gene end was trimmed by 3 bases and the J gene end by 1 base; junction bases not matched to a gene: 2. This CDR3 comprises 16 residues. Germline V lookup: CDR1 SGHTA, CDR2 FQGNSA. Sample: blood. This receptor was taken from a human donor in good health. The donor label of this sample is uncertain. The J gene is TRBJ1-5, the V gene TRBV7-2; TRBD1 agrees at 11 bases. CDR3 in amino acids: CASSFGTGGSNQPQHF. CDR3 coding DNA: TGTGCCAGCAGCTTCGGGACAGGGGGAAGCAATCAGCCCCAGCATTTT.